The 30 T cell receptor beta chains presented below share a single source sample, sequenced in a study of T cell responses to AZD1222 COVID-19 vaccine. Data came from immunoSEQ multiplex PCR; TCRdb stores just in-frame clones and leaves some out. Of 150,000 to 200,000 clones in the sample, approximately 92% were seen once. Sequencing used peripheral blood, obtained on day 0 of AZD1222 vaccination. The receptors were sampled from an adult in good health.

The V call is TRBV11-3, the J call TRBJ1-1; the D gene is possibly TRBD1 (5 bases). The germline V gene encodes CDR1 SGHNT and CDR2 YENEEA. The length of the CDR3 is 13 residues. Trimming cost V 3 bases and J 4 bases, with 9 bases left between them. CDR3 in amino acids: CASSFREGTEAFF. The DNA for the CDR3 is TGTGCCAGCAGCTTCAGGGAGGGCACTGAAGCTTTCTTT.

Details on this clone: Other DNA sequences in this specimen translate into the identical CDR3. V gene TRBV5-1 combines with J gene TRBJ1-2, with 9 bases fitting TRBD1. Per the germline V gene, CDR1 is SGHRS and CDR2 is YFSETQ. The CDR3 length is 15 residues. V was clipped by 0 bases and J by 4 bases; unmatched bases: 4. CDR3 DNA: TGCGCCAGCAGCTTGGATGGGACAGGGCCCTATGGCTACACCTTC. Its translation: CASSLDGTGPYGYTF.

The chain uses TRBV9 and TRBJ1-2, with 7 bases that match TRBD1. There are 14 residues in the CDR3. V shed 0 bases, J shed 5 bases, and the junction held 4 bases outside the gene matches. Germline V gives CDR1 SGDLS, CDR2 YYNGEE. The CDR3 coding sequence is TGTGCCAGCAGCGTAGACAGGGGAGGGTATGGCTACACCTTC. Encoded protein: CASSVDRGGYGYTF.

The chain joins TRBV12-3 or TRBV12-4 to TRBJ1-5, with D possibly being TRBD1 (5 bases). The CDR3 contains 12 residues. V lost 6 bases and J 5 bases, leaving 8 bases between the germline ends. CDR3 sequence (DNA): TGTGCCAGCAGCCGGGACGATCAGCCCCAGCATTTT. Translating it yields CASSRDDQPQHF.

The chain is built from TRBV30 and TRBJ1-2; 7 nucleotides agree with TRBD1. V lost 2 bases, J lost 4 bases, and 4 bases stayed unmatched. Per the germline V gene, CDR1 is GTSNPN and CDR2 is SVGIG (reference sequence). The CDR3 has 13 residues. The CDR3 is CAWSWDRGYGYTF. The CDR3 region has the DNA TGTGCCTGGAGTTGGGACAGAGGCTATGGCTACACCTTC.

The rearrangement links TRBV5-4 to TRBJ1-2; no clear D. This CDR3 is built from 12 residues. Trimming pared 4 bases from V and 8 bases from J, leaving 12 bases between. The germline CDR1 and CDR2 sequences are SGHNT and YYREEE (reference sequence). The CDR3 sequence: CASSPPHGGYTF. CDR3 in DNA: TGTGCCAGCAGCCCCCCCCACGGGGGCTACACCTTC.

The J gene is TRBJ2-3, the V gene TRBV6-5; D remains unclear. The V end lost 8 bases, the J end lost 0 bases, and 15 bases lay between the germline ends. The CDR3 has 15 amino acids. CDR1 and CDR2 (germline): MNHEY, SVGAGI. The CDR3 is CASPSARSSTDTQYF. The CDR3 nucleotides read TGTGCCAGCCCCTCCGCTAGGTCTAGCACAGATACGCAGTATTTT.

The gene calls are TRBV19 and TRBJ1-2, with a possible D match to TRBD1 (6 bases). The germline V gene has CDR1 LNHDA and CDR2 SQIVND (reference sequence). The CDR3 totals 13 residues. Trimming shortened V by 9 bases and J by 4 bases, and 15 bases separated the two germline ends. The CDR3: CASGGGAGYGYTF. The CDR3 DNA is TGTGCCAGCGGAGGGGGTGCCGGCTATGGCTACACCTTC.

This clone has just one count. The rearrangement uses TRBV2 and TRBJ2-5; no reliable D call. V was clipped by 7 bases and J by 2 bases, with 14 bases between them. The CDR3 totals 14 residues. CDR1 is SNHLY and CDR2 is FYNNEI in the germline V gene. The CDR3 is CASTEGLLQETQYF. The CDR3 DNA reads as TGTGCCAGCACCGAAGGGCTCCTTCAAGAGACCCAGTACTTC.

This chain uses TRBV19 with TRBJ2-2, with TRBD1 as a possible D gene (6 bases). This CDR3 contains 17 residues. From germline, CDR1 is LNHDA and CDR2 SQIVND (reference sequence). V was shortened by 2 bases and J by 3 bases, with 16 bases between the two germline ends. This chain's CDR3 is CASSIPRDQGYTGELFF. The CDR3 DNA reads as TGTGCCAGTAGTATACCCCGGGACCAGGGGTACACCGGGGAGCTGTTTTTT. The full variable domain, its missing parts supplied by reference TRBV19 and TRBJ2-2, is DGGITQSPKYLFRKEGQNVTLSCEQNLNHDAMYWYRQDPGQGLRLIYYSQIVNDFQKGDIAEGYSVSREKKESFPLTVTSAQKNPTAFYLCASSIPRDQGYTGELFFGEGSRLTVL.

The chain links TRBV11-2 to TRBJ1-5; a possible D gene is TRBD1 (6 bases). The CDR3 contains 15 residues. Trimming left V 1 base short and J 2 bases short, with 9 bases between. The germline V gene has CDR1 SGHAT and CDR2 FQNNGV. Here the CDR3 reads CASSLVSGGNQPQHF. DNA for the CDR3: TGTGCCAGCAGCTTAGTTTCAGGGGGCAATCAGCCCCAGCATTTT.

In regard to this clone: This CDR3 is also generated by other DNA sequences in the sample. The gene calls are TRBV2 and TRBJ2-7, with D possibly matching TRBD2 (6 bases). This CDR3 contains 15 residues. The V and J ends lost 1 base and 2 bases respectively, with 12 bases between them. Germline V gene data show CDR1 as SNHLY and CDR2 as FYNNEI. CDR3 in amino acids: CASSEGLAGTYEQYF. Written as DNA, the CDR3 is TGTGCCAGCAGTGAAGGTCTCGCGGGAACCTACGAGCAGTACTTC.

This clone was found once. The V and J genes are TRBV28 and TRBJ1-1; D unclear. Trimming removed 3 bases from V and 0 bases from J, with 8 bases in between. The CDR3 sequence is 14 residues long. Germline V CDR1 and CDR2: MDHEN, SYDVKM. The CDR3 here is CASSFGVVNTEAFF. Written as DNA, the CDR3 is TGTGCCAGCAGTTTTGGGGTCGTGAACACTGAAGCTTTCTTT.

The chain uses TRBV7-2 and TRBJ1-2; the D is unclear. The V end was cut by 5 bases, the J end by 5 bases, with 9 bases between. In germline, CDR1 is SGHTA, CDR2 FQGNSA. The CDR3 contains 12 residues. The CDR3 nucleotides are TGTGCCAGCAGCCCCACGGGGTATGGCTACACCTTC. Protein: CASSPTGYGYTF.

V gene TRBV29-1 combines with J gene TRBJ1-1; D ambiguous. The V end lost 5 bases, the J end lost 5 bases, and 9 bases lay between the germline ends. This CDR3 comprises 11 residues. The V gene's germline CDR1 is SQVTM and CDR2 ANQGSEA. The CDR3 here is CSVTTVTEAFF. The CDR3 DNA sequence: TGCAGCGTTACAACAGTGACTGAAGCTTTCTTT.

The V call is TRBV4-3, the J call TRBJ1-2; 8 positions match TRBD1. This CDR3 has 16 amino acids. V lost 0 bases, J lost 6 bases, and 9 bases stayed unmatched. Looked up from germline, CDR1 is LGHNA and CDR2 is YSLEER. CDR3 coding DNA: TGCGCCAGCAGCCAAGATGACAGGGGTCGGAGTGATGGCTACACCTTC. It is translated as CASSQDDRGRSDGYTF.

The chain uses TRBV6-2 or TRBV6-3 and TRBJ2-1; possible D gene TRBD1, 6 bases. Germline V gene data show CDR1 as MNHEY and CDR2 as SVGEGT. The V and J ends lost 2 bases and 4 bases respectively, with 12 bases between them. This CDR3 region has 15 residues. The chain's CDR3 is CASSYQPTGYNEQFF. CDR3 bases: TGTGCCAGCAGTTACCAACCTACAGGGTACAATGAGCAGTTCTTC.

The J gene is TRBJ2-7, the V gene TRBV5-4, with 8 bases fitting TRBD1. The CDR3 has 15 amino acids. The trim removed 5 bases at V and 1 base at J, leaving 8 bases unmatched. Per germline, CDR1 SGHNT and CDR2 YYREEE (reference sequence). This CDR3 reads CASRPSRDRSYEQYF. The DNA of the CDR3 is TGTGCCAGCAGACCCAGCAGGGACAGGTCCTACGAGCAGTACTTC.

The chain uses TRBV28 and TRBJ1-1, with unresolved D. Germline assignment: CDR1 MDHEN and CDR2 SYDVKM. V lost 2 bases, J lost 3 bases, and 10 bases lay in between. The CDR3 consists of 14 residues. The CDR3 protein is CASSLAGIDTEAFF. As DNA, the CDR3 is TGTGCCAGCAGTTTAGCGGGGATCGACACTGAAGCTTTCTTT. The variable domain in full, completed from reference TRBV28 and TRBJ1-1, reads DVKVTQSSRYLVKRTGEKVFLECVQDMDHENMFWYRQDPGLGLRLIYFSYDVKMKEKGDIPEGYSVSREKKERFSLILESASTNQTSMYLCASSLAGIDTEAFFGQGTRLTVV.

This rearrangement joins TRBV2 to TRBJ2-1; D is possibly TRBD2 (6 bases). Trimming pared 1 base from V and 7 bases from J, leaving 11 bases between. This CDR3 spans 14 amino acids. Looked up from germline, CDR1 is SNHLY and CDR2 is FYNNEI. CDR3 loop: CASSEVEGKNEQFF. CDR3 DNA: TGTGCCAGCAGTGAAGTGGAGGGGAAAAATGAGCAGTTCTTC.

This clone was detected only a few times. V usage is TRBV21-1 and J usage is TRBJ1-1. TRBV21-1 is recorded as a pseudogene. This CDR3 has 13 residues. The CDR3 nucleotides are TGTGCCAGCACCCCTAGGGGAGGGTCTGAAGCTTTCTTT. It translates to CASTPRGGSEAFF.

The rearrangement uses TRBV4-3 and TRBJ2-1, with a possible D match to TRBD1 (5 bases). The germline V and J ends were trimmed by 1 base and 2 bases, with 15 bases remaining between them. The CDR3 length is 17 residues. CDR1 LGHNA and CDR2 YSLEER come from the germline V gene. CDR3 region: CASSQVTGPQPYNEQFF. Here the CDR3 DNA reads TGCGCCAGCAGCCAAGTCACAGGACCTCAGCCCTACAATGAGCAGTTCTTC.

The chain links TRBV5-4 to TRBJ1-2; D may be TRBD1 (6 bases). The V end was cut by 3 bases, the J end by 1 base, with 7 bases between. In germline, CDR1 is SGHNT, CDR2 YYREEE (reference sequence). The CDR3 length is 13 residues. The CDR3 here is CASSWDNNYGYTF. In DNA form, the CDR3 reads TGTGCCAGCAGCTGGGACAATAACTATGGCTACACCTTC.

The gene calls are TRBV3-1 (or the pseudogene TRBV3-2) and TRBJ1-3, with 7 nucleotides matching TRBD1. Germline V CDR1 and CDR2: LGHDT, YNNKEL (reference sequence). CDR3 size: 17 residues. V lost 1 base and J lost 0; bases outside the gene matches: 6. Written as DNA, the CDR3 is TGTGCCAGCAGCCAAGCTAGGACAGGAGACTCTGGAAACACCATATATTTT. It encodes CASSQARTGDSGNTIYF.

The chain combines TRBV3-1 (or the pseudogene TRBV3-2) with TRBJ2-5; D unclear. Trimming pared 4 bases from V and 2 bases from J, leaving 8 bases between. Germline lookup yields CDR1 LGHDT and CDR2 YNNKEL (reference sequence). The CDR3 consists of 13 residues. CDR3 protein: CASSLAVQETQYF. CDR3 nucleotides: TGTGCCAGCAGCCTCGCGGTACAAGAGACCCAGTACTTC.

The chain combines TRBV6-2 or TRBV6-3 with TRBJ1-2; D is perhaps TRBD1 (6 bases). Trimming shortened V by 2 bases and J by 5 bases, and 24 bases separated the two germline ends. The CDR3 extends over 18 amino acids. The germline V gene encodes CDR1 MNHEY and CDR2 SVGEGT. The CDR3 nucleotides read TGTGCCAGCAGTTACATAAATCGGGACACCGGGAAGAAGTATGGCTACACCTTC. It codes for CASSYINRDTGKKYGYTF.

This chain connects TRBV28 to TRBJ2-3; D might be TRBD1 (6 bases). V shed 5 bases and J shed 2 bases, with 17 bases lying between them. Germline V gene lookup returns CDR1 MDHEN and CDR2 SYDVKM. This CDR3 contains 16 residues. The CDR3 loop reads CASSTGQVVFTDTQYF. The CDR3 DNA follows: TGTGCCAGCAGTACGGGACAAGTAGTATTCACAGATACGCAGTATTTT.

This chain joins TRBV30 and TRBJ1-6, with D hard to call. This CDR3 spans 16 amino acids. CDR1 is GTSNPN and CDR2 is SVGIG in the germline V gene (reference sequence). The V end was cut by 3 bases, the J end by 0 bases, with 12 bases between. CDR3 residues: CAWSIKPSSYNSPLHF. CDR3 nucleotides: TGTGCCTGGAGCATTAAACCGAGCTCCTATAATTCACCCCTCCACTTT.

This chain uses TRBV5-4 with TRBJ2-1, with D tentatively TRBD2 (5 bases). The length of the CDR3 is 16 residues. Germline assignment: CDR1 SGHNT and CDR2 YYREEE (reference sequence). Between the trimmed V and J ends, which lost 0 bases and 0 bases, there was a span of 10 bases. The CDR3 bases are TGTGCCAGCAGCTTGGGTCCGGGGAGCTCCTACAATGAGCAGTTCTTC. Its translation is CASSLGPGSSYNEQFF. Based on the CDR3 plus reference TRBV5-4 and TRBJ2-1, the full variable domain is ETGVTQSPTHLIKTRGQQVTLRCSSQSGHNTVSWYQQALGQGPQFIFQYYREEENGRGNFPPRFSGLQFPNYSSELNVNALELDDSALYLCASSLGPGSSYNEQFFGPGTRLTVL.

J is TRBJ2-1 and V is TRBV12-5, with D possibly matching TRBD2 (5 bases). CDR1 and CDR2 (germline): LGHNT, FRNRAP. Trimming left V 0 bases short and J 3 bases short, with 12 bases between. This CDR3 contains 16 residues. The CDR3 spells CASGLVHREYYNEQFF. The CDR3 DNA reads as TGTGCTAGTGGTTTGGTACATAGGGAGTACTACAATGAGCAGTTCTTC.